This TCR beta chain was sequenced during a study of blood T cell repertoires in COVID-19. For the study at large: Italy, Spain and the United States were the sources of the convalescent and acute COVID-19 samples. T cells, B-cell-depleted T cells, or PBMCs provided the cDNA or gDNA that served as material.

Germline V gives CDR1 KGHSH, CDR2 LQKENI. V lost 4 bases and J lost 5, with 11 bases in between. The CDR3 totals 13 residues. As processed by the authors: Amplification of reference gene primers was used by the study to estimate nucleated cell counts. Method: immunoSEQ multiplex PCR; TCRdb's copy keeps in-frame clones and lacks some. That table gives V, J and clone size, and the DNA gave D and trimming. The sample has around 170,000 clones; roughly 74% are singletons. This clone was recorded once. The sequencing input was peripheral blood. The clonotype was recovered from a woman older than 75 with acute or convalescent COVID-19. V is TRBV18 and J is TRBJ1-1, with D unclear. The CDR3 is CASSRQGGTEAFF. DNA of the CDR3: TGTGCCAGCTCACGACAAGGAGGGACTGAAGCTTTCTTT.